This T cell receptor beta chain was recovered during a study of blood T cell repertoires in COVID-19. The wider study: Acute and convalescent COVID-19 samples came from the United States, Italy and Spain. Sources were T cells, B-cell-depleted T cells, or PBMCs; the material itself was cDNA or gDNA.

Trimming removed 3 bases at V and 0 bases at J, with 10 bases between. This CDR3 has 15 amino acids. Germline CDR1 and CDR2: LNHDA and SQIVND (reference sequence). Clinical history as reported by participants underpinned cohort assignment. Donors in Cohort 3 who had recovered were those with two negative PCRs, healthcare professional clearance, or resolution of their symptoms. Method: immunoSEQ multiplex PCR; TCRdb's copy keeps in-frame clones and lacks some. The sample lists 450,000 to 500,000 clones, around nine tenths occurring once. The chain joins TRBV19 to TRBJ2-3; a possible D gene is TRBD2 (6 bases). This clonotype was obtained from a woman aged 55-70 years who had recovered from COVID-19. Source material: PBMCs or T cells enriched from blood (not recorded which). The CDR3 sequence: CASSIGLTSTDTQYF. CDR3 bases: TGTGCCAGTAGTATCGGACTAACTAGCACAGATACGCAGTATTTT.